Below are 19 T cell receptor beta chains sequenced from a single sample in a study of blood T cell repertoires in COVID-19. Libraries were prepared by immunoSEQ multiplex PCR; TCRdb keeps only in-frame clonotypes and omits some of them. The data contain about 110,000 clones, around 64% of them seen just once; the ten biggest clones take up around 1.9%. Sequenced input: peripheral blood. Receptor source: a woman between 35 and 50 years old with acute or convalescent COVID-19.

The rearrangement uses TRBV10-3 and TRBJ2-2; D remains ambiguous. V was clipped by 3 bases and J by 4 bases, with 3 bases between them. Germline lookup yields CDR1 ENHRY and CDR2 SYGVKD. The CDR3 is 12 amino acids. The CDR3 loop is CAISDSTGELFF. In nucleotides, the CDR3 is TGTGCCATCAGTGACTCCACCGGGGAGCTGTTTTTT.

This chain links TRBV6-2 or TRBV6-3 with TRBJ2-5; D possibly corresponds to TRBD2 (5 bases). Trimming stripped 5 bases from V and 7 bases from J, with 14 bases between. Looked up from germline, CDR1 is MNHEY and CDR2 is SVGEGT. There are 13 residues in the CDR3. CDR3 in amino acids: CASSIAPVGTQYF. CDR3 sequence (DNA): TGTGCCAGCAGTATAGCGCCCGTAGGGACCCAGTACTTC.

This sequence joins TRBV10-2 and TRBJ2-3, with 10 bases aligning to TRBD2. With V trimmed by 3 bases and J by 2 bases, 2 bases remained unmatched. The CDR3 loop spans 15 amino acids. The germline gives CDR1 WSHSY, CDR2 SAAADI. DNA for the CDR3: TGCGCCAGCAGTGAACTAGCGGGGTACACAGATACGCAGTATTTT. Its protein product is CASSELAGYTDTQYF.

There are a few counts of this clone. The chain recombines TRBV11-2 with TRBJ1-5, with D possibly being TRBD1 (5 bases). The CDR3 consists of 14 residues. Germline values: CDR1 SGHAT, CDR2 FQNNGV. The germline V and J ends were trimmed by 5 bases and 0 bases, with 8 bases remaining between them. CDR3 in amino acids: CASSLTDSNQPQHF. CDR3 nucleotides: TGTGCCAGCAGCCTGACAGATAGCAATCAGCCCCAGCATTTT.

In DNA, the CDR3 is TGCAGCGCGGACAGGGGCGGTTTCAATGAGCAGTTCTTC. Amino acid sequence: CSADRGGFNEQFF. The rearrangement links TRBV29-1 to TRBJ2-1; 9 bases agree with TRBD1. V lost 7 bases to trimming and J lost 6 bases; unmatched junction nucleotides: 7. Germline V gives CDR1 SQVTM, CDR2 ANQGSEA. This CDR3 has 13 amino acids.

The V gene is TRBV19, the J gene TRBJ1-5; 8 bases fit TRBD1. The germline V gene has CDR1 LNHDA and CDR2 SQIVND (reference sequence). Trimming at V came to 2 bases and at J to 0 bases, leaving 3 bases not matched to a gene. The CDR3 is 16 amino acids. The chain's CDR3 is CASSITGQASNQPQHF. The CDR3 DNA reads as TGTGCCAGTAGTATAACGGGACAGGCTAGCAATCAGCCCCAGCATTTT.

The CDR3 DNA follows: TGTGCCAGCAGATGGACCAGCGGTGAAGAGACCCAGTACTTC. It encodes CASRWTSGEETQYF. The rearrangement uses TRBV3-1 (or the pseudogene TRBV3-2) and TRBJ2-5, with D perhaps TRBD2 (5 bases). Germline V gene data show CDR1 as LGHDT and CDR2 as YNNKEL (reference sequence). V lost 6 bases and J lost 3, with 14 bases in between. This CDR3 has 14 amino acids.

In its sample, this clone was seen many times. CDR3 residues: CASSFQGLYEQYF. CDR3 nucleotides: TGTGCCAGCAGCTTTCAGGGGTTGTACGAGCAGTACTTC. The gene calls are TRBV13 and TRBJ2-7, with a weak D call TRBD1 (6 bases). CDR1 is PRHDT and CDR2 is FYEKMQ in the germline V gene (reference sequence). The CDR3 consists of 13 residues. V was pared by 3 bases and J by 4 bases, with 10 bases between. The whole variable domain, remainder taken from reference TRBV13 and TRBJ2-7, is AAGVIQSPRHLIKEKRETATLKCYPIPRHDTVYWYQQGPGQDPQFLISFYEKMQSDKGSIPDRFSAQQFSDYHSELNMSSLELGDSALYFCASSFQGLYEQYFGPGTRLTVT.

CDR3 nucleotide sequence: TGTGCCAGCAGTTCGCTCGCAGGAGGCCAAGAGACCCAGTACTTC. This translates into CASSSLAGGQETQYF. This rearrangement joins TRBV28 to TRBJ2-5; TRBD2 might be the D (5 bases). In germline, CDR1 is MDHEN, CDR2 SYDVKM. This CDR3 is 15 amino acids long. Trimming removed 4 bases from V and 1 base from J, with 13 bases in between.

This clone turned up a few times. The chain has TRBV2 and TRBJ2-2; D is possibly TRBD2 (5 bases). V dropped 4 bases and J dropped 1 base, with 7 bases sitting between them. Germline V lookup: CDR1 SNHLY, CDR2 FYNNEI. There are 14 residues in the CDR3. The DNA for the CDR3 is TGTGCCAGCAGTGTGGGAGAGAACACCGGGGAGCTGTTTTTT. Translating gives CASSVGENTGELFF.

Concerning this clone itself: An end of the junction does not agree with germline; a read error may underlie this. This chain joins TRBV5-5 and TRBJ2-4; the D is unclear. CDR3 length: 12 amino acids. Germline V lookup: CDR1 SGHKS, CDR2 YYEKEE (reference sequence). This CDR3 is CASSLDSPLTNF. CDR3 nucleotides: TGTGCCAGCAGCTTGGACAGCCCTCTAACGAACTTC.

The J gene is TRBJ1-3, the V gene TRBV6-1; 8 nucleotides agree with TRBD1. The CDR3 extends over 16 amino acids. Unmatched junction bases numbered 9, after V lost 4 bases and J lost 4 bases. Germline CDR1 is MNHNS and CDR2 is SASEGT. This chain's CDR3 is CASSVANRGGGNTIYF. The DNA of the CDR3 is TGTGCCAGCAGTGTTGCGAACAGGGGGGGCGGAAACACCATATATTTT.

The V and J genes are TRBV28 and TRBJ1-1; perhaps TRBD1 as D (6 bases). V lost 4 bases to trimming and J lost 4 bases, with 10 bases between them. CDR3 size: 13 residues. The germline V gene has CDR1 MDHEN and CDR2 SYDVKM. CDR3 nucleotides: TGTGCCAGCAGTTCAGGGGTGGTCACTGAAGCTTTCTTT. This sequence encodes CASSSGVVTEAFF.

This clone was observed a few times. The chain carries TRBV30 and TRBJ2-2; tentative D call: TRBD1 (6 bases). The length of the CDR3 is 14 residues. The V gene lost 4 bases and the J gene lost 2 bases, with 11 bases spanning the gap. CDR1 and CDR2 (germline): GTSNPN, SVGIG (reference sequence). This CDR3 reads CAWNMGQNTGELFF. The DNA of the CDR3 is TGTGCCTGGAACATGGGACAAAACACCGGGGAGCTGTTTTTT.

The chain is built from TRBV2 and TRBJ2-3; 9 positions match TRBD2. Per germline, CDR1 SNHLY and CDR2 FYNNEI. The CDR3 has 15 amino acids. V lost 3 bases, J lost 4 bases, and 5 bases stayed unmatched. The CDR3 DNA reads as TGTGCCAGCAGTGAGGGGGCGGGGGGGCCAGATACGCAGTATTTT. This encodes CASSEGAGGPDTQYF.

The genes are TRBV6-2 or TRBV6-3 and TRBJ2-1, with D possibly matching TRBD1 (5 bases). The germline V gene has CDR1 MNHEY and CDR2 SVGEGT. Trimming removed 2 bases from V and 3 bases from J, with 11 bases in between. The CDR3 runs 15 residues. CDR3 sequence reads: CASSYSTGFYNEQFF. The DNA of the CDR3 is TGTGCCAGCAGTTACAGTACAGGTTTCTACAATGAGCAGTTCTTC.

The chain links TRBV18 to TRBJ1-1; D call uncertain. V gave up 3 bases and J gave up 5 bases, with 16 bases separating them. CDR1 is KGHSH, CDR2 LQKENI, per germline. The CDR3 is 15 residues long. CDR3 coding DNA: TGTGCCAGCTCACCGGTAAAGGGCGGGGAAACTGAAGCTTTCTTT. Its translation is CASSPVKGGETEAFF.

V is TRBV11-2 and J is TRBJ2-7; perhaps TRBD1 as D (6 bases). Trimming cost V 1 base and J 2 bases, with 15 bases left between them. Germline CDR1 and CDR2: SGHAT and FQNNGV. The CDR3 extends over 16 amino acids. CDR3 sequence reads: CASSLGGAGQTYEQYF. The CDR3 region has the DNA TGTGCCAGCAGCTTAGGGGGAGCTGGACAGACCTACGAGCAGTACTTC.

CDR3 bases: TGTGCCAGCAGTGAATCCCCGAGACAGGGGGCGAACACCATATATTTT. It specifies CASSESPRQGANTIYF. The rearrangement uses TRBV25-1 and TRBJ1-3; 10 positions agree with TRBD1. Germline V gene lookup returns CDR1 MGHDK and CDR2 SYGVNS. The V gene end was trimmed by 1 base and the J gene end by 7 bases; junction bases not matched to a gene: 7. CDR3 length: 16 residues.